These 25 T cell receptor beta chains originate from one sample sequenced in a study of tissue T cells after allogeneic stem cell transplantation. Clones were read by immunoSEQ multiplex PCR, and TCRdb kept only the in-frame ones, dropping some. The sample has about 7,700 clones; roughly 38% are singletons. Regarding time point: mouse harvest day 14 after allogeneic transplant. The graft held 10^6 splenic CD5+ T cells and 10^7 T-cell-depleted bone marrow cells. The specimen sequenced was skin. The receptors here all came from a female BALB/c mouse given C57BL/6 T cells with graft-versus-host disease after an allogeneic hematopoietic cell transplant.

Notes on this clone: Mouse germline and gene names are used. The CDR3 end falls 1 residue outside the read, so it is completed with the germline J gene. The chain uses TRBV26 and TRBJ2-4; 8 bases are shared with TRBD1. Germline values: CDR1 KGHPV, CDR2 FQNQEV (reference sequence). CDR3 size: 13 residues. V shed 4 bases, J shed 7 bases, and the junction held 4 bases outside the gene matches. The CDR3 bases that were read are TGTGCCAGCAGTCGGACAGGGACGGACACCTTGTAC. It specifies CASSRTGTDTLY. Given in full, the CDR3 is CASSRTGTDTLYF.

Concerning this clone itself: The genes are named according to mouse. Coverage ceases 1 residue before the CDR3 finishes, and the germline J gene fills in the end. The chain couples TRBV3 to TRBJ2-4, with 9 bases that match TRBD1. The CDR3 has 15 residues. Germline-derived CDR1 and CDR2 are SNHLY and FYNGKV (reference sequence). Trimming at V came to 5 bases and at J to 1 base, leaving 4 bases not matched to a gene. The CDR3 sequence is CASSPTGGGQNTLYF. Partial CDR3 DNA: TGTGCCAGCAGCCCAACAGGGGGCGGTCAAAACACCTTGTAC.

Concerning this clone itself: Gene names follow the mouse nomenclature. With the read ending 1 residue before the CDR3 end, the germline J gene is used to fill in that end. The rearrangement uses TRBV13-1 and TRBJ2-7; 11 nucleotides align to TRBD2. The V and J ends lost 3 bases and 3 bases, in that order; junction bases with no gene match: 2. The CDR3 contains 14 residues. In germline, CDR1 is NSHNY, CDR2 SYGAGN. The DNA read from the CDR3 is TGTGCCAGCAGTGTGACTGGGGGGGTCTATGAACAGTAC. It encodes CASSVTGGVYEQY. Given in full, the CDR3 is CASSVTGGVYEQYF.

This clone was recorded a few times. The gene symbols are mouse symbols. The sequenced part of the CDR3 DNA is TGTGCCAGGGCGGGAGTGGACACAGAAGTCTTC. Amino acid sequence: CARAGVDTEVF. The whole CDR3 protein is CARAGVDTEVFF. The genes are TRBV15 and TRBJ1-1; D call uncertain. The read ends 1 residue early relative to the CDR3; the germline J gene fills the gap. The CDR3 runs to 12 residues. The V and J ends lost 9 bases and 3 bases respectively, with 11 bases between them. Germline V gene data show CDR1 as SGHND and CDR2 as FRSKSL.

This clone was seen only a few times. The germline and genes are mouse ones. CDR3 bases read: TGTGCCAGCAGTCTACTGGAGGACACCTTGTAC. Its translation is CASSLLEDTLY. The whole CDR3 protein reads CASSLLEDTLYF. The rearrangement uses TRBV26 and TRBJ2-4; D might be TRBD2 (5 bases). The CDR3 end falls 1 residue outside the read, so it is completed with the germline J gene. This CDR3 is built from 12 residues. V shed 3 bases and J shed 7 bases, with 8 bases lying between them. Germline V lookup: CDR1 KGHPV, CDR2 FQNQEV (reference sequence).

Comment on this clone: The germline and genes are mouse ones. The read ends 1 residue before the CDR3 terminus; that terminus is restored from the germline J gene. This chain uses TRBV16 with TRBJ1-4; 8 nucleotides match TRBD1. The CDR3 runs 14 residues. The V segment lost 5 bases and the J segment 4 bases; nucleotides outside the gene matches: 3. Looked up from germline, CDR1 is SGHSA and CDR2 is FRNQAP. CDR3: CASSHRGFNERLFF. Partial CDR3 DNA: TGTGCAAGCAGCCACAGGGGGTTCAACGAAAGATTATTT.

This clone turned up a few times. The gene names here belong to mouse. With the read ending 1 residue before the CDR3 end, the germline J gene is used to fill in that end. The chain carries TRBV26 and TRBJ2-4; D is undetermined. With 4 bases removed from V and 0 bases from J, the gap between germline ends came to 8 bases. Germline V gene sequence: CDR1 KGHPV, CDR2 FQNQEV (reference sequence). CDR3 length equals 14 residues. Here the CDR3 reads CASSPHKSQNTLYF. CDR3 DNA (partial): TGTGCCAGCAGTCCCCACAAAAGTCAAAACACCTTGTAC.

Concerning this clone: Gene names denote mouse genes. Read data end 1 residue before the CDR3 end; the end is taken from the germline J gene. The V gene is TRBV26, the J gene TRBJ2-3, with D uncertain. The CDR3 has 14 amino acids. V was trimmed by 4 bases and J by 0 bases, leaving 8 bases between them. Germline lookup yields CDR1 KGHPV and CDR2 FQNQEV (reference sequence). The CDR3 spells CASSPTISAETLYF. The CDR3 bases that were read are TGTGCCAGCAGTCCGACAATTAGTGCAGAAACGCTGTAT.

This clone is labeled large. Gene names are mouse gene names. With the read ending 1 residue before the CDR3 end, the germline J gene is used to fill in that end. The V and J genes are TRBV16 and TRBJ2-7; no firm D call. The CDR3 has 13 residues. Trimming took 5 bases from V and 0 from J, leaving 8 bases between them. Germline-derived CDR1 and CDR2 are SGHSA and FRNQAP. The covered CDR3 bases are TGTGCAAGCAGCCTCGACATCTCCTATGAACAGTAC. It yields the protein CASSLDISYEQY. The whole CDR3 sequence is CASSLDISYEQYF.

By proportion, this clone is large. These gene names are mouse names. Here the CDR3 reads CASSRDWGGLQDTQYF. The CDR3 bases that were read are TGTGCCAGCAGCCGGGACTGGGGGGGCCTCCAAGACACCCAGTAC. The chain recombines TRBV14 with TRBJ2-5, with 14 bases that match TRBD2. The missing CDR3 end, 1 residue past where the read stops, is filled in from the germline J gene. Germline CDR1 reads SGHDT; CDR2 reads FRDEAV. The CDR3 totals 16 residues. The trim removed 5 bases at V and 2 bases at J, leaving 4 bases unmatched.

About this clone: Genes and germline come from the mouse. The read ends 1 residue early relative to the CDR3; the germline J gene fills the gap. This rearrangement joins TRBV15 to TRBJ2-5; 10 bases map to TRBD2. The CDR3 has 15 amino acids. V lost 2 bases and J lost 3; bases outside the gene matches: 2. Germline V gene sequence: CDR1 SGHND, CDR2 FRSKSL. Partial CDR3 DNA: TGTGCCAGCAGTTTAAAGGACTGGGGGCAAGACACCCAGTAC. This gives the protein CASSLKDWGQDTQY. Given in full, the CDR3 is CASSLKDWGQDTQYF.

This clone ranks as medium-sized (0.01 to 0.1%). The listed genes are named as in mouse. The read stops 1 residue short of the end of the CDR3; the missing end is completed from the germline J gene. The chain recombines TRBV13-1 with TRBJ2-7, with 7 bases that match TRBD1. J gave up 2 bases and V 2 bases, and 4 bases lay outside the gene matches. Germline CDR1 reads NSHNY; CDR2 reads SYGAGN. The CDR3 is 14 amino acids. CDR3 sequence reads: CASSESGTAYEQYF. The CDR3 bases that were read are TGTGCCAGCAGTGAGAGCGGGACAGCCTATGAACAGTAC.

Regarding this clone: Mouse names are used for the genes. Read data end 1 residue before the CDR3 end; the end is taken from the germline J gene. The V and J genes are TRBV12-2 and TRBJ2-5; 8 nucleotides agree with TRBD2. The CDR3 spans 15 residues. Per germline, CDR1 SGHLS and CDR2 HYDKME. V shed 0 bases and J 2 bases; nucleotides not matched to a gene: 3. The sequenced part of the CDR3 DNA is TGTGCCAGCTCTCTCGACTGGGGCCTCCAAGACACCCAGTAC. Amino acid sequence: CASSLDWGLQDTQY. The full CDR3 is CASSLDWGLQDTQYF.

This clone was observed a few times. Genes and germline come from the mouse. The read gets to within 1 residue of the CDR3 end, and the germline J gene fills in the rest. V and J are TRBV26 and TRBJ1-1; D is unclear. Germline lookup yields CDR1 KGHPV and CDR2 FQNQEV (reference sequence). V was trimmed by 4 bases and J by 4 bases, leaving 4 bases between them. The CDR3 has 11 amino acids. CDR3 residues: CASSRSTEVFF. CDR3 DNA (partial): TGTGCCAGCAGTCGCAGCACAGAAGTCTTC.

Notes on this clone: Germline and genes: mouse. The sequence runs out 1 residue before the end of the CDR3; the remainder is reconstructed from the germline J gene. The chain is built from TRBV26 and TRBJ1-1, with D possibly being TRBD1 (6 bases). V was cut by 6 bases and J by 7 bases, with 12 bases left in between. The CDR3 has 12 amino acids. The germline V gene encodes CDR1 KGHPV and CDR2 FQNQEV (reference sequence). The covered CDR3 bases are TGTGCCAGCAGCCCTACAGGGAAAGAAGTCTTC. As protein: CASSPTGKEVF. From start to end, the CDR3 is CASSPTGKEVFF.

A note on this clone: Genes here carry mouse names. The CDR3 end falls 1 residue outside the read, so it is completed with the germline J gene. V usage is TRBV12-2 and J usage is TRBJ2-7; 14 positions match TRBD2. From germline, CDR1 is SGHLS and CDR2 HYDKME. V shed 2 bases, J shed 6 bases, and the junction held 2 bases outside the gene matches. The CDR3 extends over 14 amino acids. The covered CDR3 bases are TGTGCCAGCTCTCCGGGACTGGGGGGGCGTGAACAGTAC. Protein sequence: CASSPGLGGREQY. The whole CDR3 reads CASSPGLGGREQYF.

Worth noting for this clone: Gene labels here are mouse ones. The CDR3 end is not reached by the read, which stops 1 residue before it; the germline J gene fills it in. The chain employs TRBV5 and TRBJ1-4, with 9 bases matching TRBD1. Germline V gene data show CDR1 as LGHNA and CDR2 as YNLKQL (reference sequence). The CDR3 is 16 residues long. The ends lost 0 bases at V and 5 bases at J; junction bases unmatched: 4. CDR3 bases read: TGTGCCAGCAGCCAAGAGGTGGGACAGGGAAACGAAAGATTATTT. It encodes CASSQEVGQGNERLF. The whole CDR3 sequence reads CASSQEVGQGNERLFF.

As to this clone: The germline and genes are mouse ones. The sequence runs out 1 residue before the end of the CDR3; the remainder is reconstructed from the germline J gene. The chain has TRBV26 and TRBJ2-2; 10 bases align to TRBD1. Trimming took 3 bases from V and 7 from J; bases not matched to a gene: 5. CDR1 and CDR2 from the germline V gene are KGHPV and FQNQEV (reference sequence). This CDR3 region has 15 residues. The covered CDR3 bases are TGTGCCAGCAGTCTTGACAGGGGGCGAGGCGGGCAGCTCTAC. Translated, it gives CASSLDRGRGGQLY. The whole CDR3 reads CASSLDRGRGGQLYF. Variable domain in full (rest from reference TRBV26 and TRBJ2-2): NSKVIQTPRYLVKGQGQKAKMRCIPEKGHPVVFWYQQNKNNEFKFLINFQNQEVLQQIDMTEKRFSAECPSNSPCSLEIQSSEAGDSALYLCASSLDRGRGGQLYFGEGSKLTVL.

In the case of this clone: Genes and germline are mouse. The CDR3 goes on 1 residue after the read ends, and that part is filled in from the germline J gene. V and J are TRBV16 and TRBJ2-3; 11 bases are shared with TRBD2. This CDR3 is built from 17 residues. The V gene end was trimmed by 4 bases and the J gene end by 1 base; junction bases not matched to a gene: 7. Looked up from germline, CDR1 is SGHSA and CDR2 is FRNQAP. CDR3 sequence: CASSSPGLGEGAETLYF. Partial CDR3 DNA: TGTGCAAGCAGCTCTCCGGGACTGGGGGAGGGTGCAGAAACGCTGTAT.

This clone was found a few times. Gene labels here are mouse ones. The read finishes 1 residue shy of the CDR3 end, and the germline J gene is used to complete it. The chain uses TRBV4 and TRBJ2-2, with a weak D call TRBD2 (5 bases). The CDR3 spans 12 residues. Germline CDR1 reads LGHDT; CDR2 reads YNNKQL (reference sequence). Trimming left V 6 bases short and J 5 bases short, with 7 bases between. The CDR3 loop reads CASRHWTGQLYF. CDR3 DNA (partial): TGTGCCAGCAGACACTGGACCGGGCAGCTCTAC.

Comments on this clone: Germline and genes here are mouse. The CDR3 end is not reached by the read, which stops 1 residue before it; the germline J gene fills it in. The chain employs TRBV3 and TRBJ1-1, with TRBD1 identical over 7 bases. V shed 5 bases, J shed 0 bases, and the junction held 3 bases outside the gene matches. Germline V lookup: CDR1 SNHLY, CDR2 FYNGKV (reference sequence). The CDR3 spans 14 residues. This chain's CDR3 is CASSRQGANTEVFF. CDR3 DNA (partial): TGTGCCAGCAGCCGTCAGGGGGCAAACACAGAAGTCTTC.

A remark on this clone: The gene names given are mouse names. The observed sequence ends 1 residue before the CDR3 terminus, with the missing tail filled in from the germline J gene. This chain uses TRBV13-2 with TRBJ1-6; maybe TRBD1 (6 bases). TRBJ1-6 counts as an open reading frame of uncertain function. This CDR3 has 16 residues. V was cut by 1 base and J by 2 bases, with 10 bases left in between. Germline V gives CDR1 NNHNN, CDR2 SYGAGS (reference sequence). CDR3 DNA, as far as it was read: TGTGCCAGCGGTGATTGGGGGCGCCCCTATAATTCGCCCCTCTAC. Translation: CASGDWGRPYNSPLY. The whole CDR3 reads CASGDWGRPYNSPLYF.

Comments on this clone: Gene labels here are mouse ones. The sequence runs out 1 residue before the end of the CDR3; the remainder is reconstructed from the germline J gene. The chain is built from TRBV16 and TRBJ2-3; D possibly corresponds to TRBD2 (7 bases). There are 16 residues in the CDR3. CDR1 and CDR2 from the germline V gene are SGHSA and FRNQAP. The V gene lost 1 base and the J gene lost 0 bases, with 11 bases spanning the gap. This chain's CDR3 is CASSLAGGPSAETLYF. CDR3 DNA (partial): TGTGCAAGCAGCTTAGCCGGGGGGCCTAGTGCAGAAACGCTGTAT. Together with reference TRBV16 and TRBJ2-3, the CDR3 gives the full variable domain: NAGVIQTPRHKVTGKGQEATLWCEPISGHSAVFWYRQTIVQGLEFLTYFRNQAPIDDSGMPKERFSAQMPNQSHSTLKIQSTQPQDSAVYLCASSLAGGPSAETLYFGSGTRLTVL.

This clone is judged medium-sized. Any gene name here is a mouse gene name. The missing CDR3 end, 1 residue past where the read stops, is filled in from the germline J gene. The chain carries TRBV26 and TRBJ1-3; no firm D call. Looked up from germline, CDR1 is KGHPV and CDR2 is FQNQEV (reference sequence). This CDR3 is 14 amino acids long. Between the trimmed V and J ends, which lost 2 bases and 0 bases, there was a span of 5 bases. The CDR3 bases that were read are TGTGCCAGCAGTCTGCCAGATTCTGGAAATACGCTCTAT. Protein: CASSLPDSGNTLY. The CDR3, in full, reads CASSLPDSGNTLYF.

To note about this clone: The gene names here belong to mouse. The CDR3 extends 1 residue past the end of the read, so its final part is completed from the germline J gene. The chain joins TRBV26 to TRBJ1-6, with D tentatively TRBD1 (5 bases). TRBJ1-6 is an open reading frame, and its role is uncertain. Trimming removed 0 bases at V and 5 bases at J, with 5 bases between. The CDR3 extends over 14 amino acids. Germline V gene lookup returns CDR1 KGHPV and CDR2 FQNQEV (reference sequence). CDR3 loop: CASSLSTDNSPLYF. The DNA read from the CDR3 is TGTGCCAGCAGTCTGTCGACAGATAATTCGCCCCTCTAC.